Below, 3 T cell receptor beta chains from the same sample are listed, as sequenced in a study of Graves' ophthalmopathy and Graves' hyperthyroidism. TCR beta CDR3 regions were amplified from RNA transcripts. The authors performed first-round RT-PCR with HTBI primers and then a second-round multiplex PCR. One entry per CDR3 protein results from TCRdb running MiXCR on the multiplex PCR reads. The sample contains roughly 700,000 distinct CDR3 sequences, around 40% of which appear only once. The sequenced sample consisted of peripheral blood. The receptors originated from an adult man with Graves' ophthalmopathy.

This clonotype was counted between two and nine times. The chain employs TRBV5-1 and TRBJ2-7; 10 bases are a match to TRBD2. Germline CDR1 SGHRS, CDR2 YFSETQ. V shed 4 bases, J shed 2 bases, and the junction held 6 bases outside the gene matches. There are 15 residues in the CDR3. In nucleotides, the CDR3 is TGCGCCAGCAGCCCGGGACTAGCGACCACCTACGAGCAGTACTTC. Its protein is CASSPGLATTYEQYF.

Only a few counts were recorded for this clonotype. J is TRBJ2-5 and V is TRBV25-1; TRBD2 is a possible D gene (5 bases). The CDR3 has 15 amino acids. With 6 bases removed from V and 1 base from J, the gap between germline ends came to 15 bases. CDR1 and CDR2 from the germline V gene are MGHDK and SYGVNS. As DNA, the CDR3 is TGTGCCAGCAGAGACTCGGGGAGCTTCCAAGAGACCCAGTACTTC. Translating gives CASRDSGSFQETQYF.

This clonotype was recorded a few times. The CDR3 sequence is CASSWDSRYGYTF. The DNA for the CDR3 is TGTGCCAGCAGCTGGGACAGCCGCTATGGCTACACCTTC. The rearrangement links TRBV5-6 to TRBJ1-2, with 7 positions matching TRBD1. Per the germline V gene, CDR1 is SGHDT and CDR2 is YYEEEE. V dropped 3 bases and J dropped 4; count of bases not matched to a gene: 3. The CDR3 has 13 residues. Supplemented by reference TRBV5-6 and TRBJ1-2, the full variable domain reads DAGVTQSPTHLIKTRGQQVTLRCSPKSGHDTVSWYQQALGQGPQFIFQYYEEEERQRGNFPDRFSGHQFPNYSSELNVNALLLGDSALYLCASSWDSRYGYTFGSGTRLTVV.